This T cell receptor (beta chain) was profiled in a study of T cell responses to AZD1222 COVID-19 vaccine. General study points: Repertoire sampling happened only post peak T cell response.

Libraries were prepared by immunoSEQ multiplex PCR; TCRdb keeps only in-frame clonotypes and omits some of them. The sample shows some 120,000 clones, approximately 92% of them seen only once. Germline V CDR1 and CDR2: SGHVS, FQNEAQ. The ends were cut back, 3 bases at V and 4 bases at J, with 10 bases in the middle. This CDR3 region has 14 residues. With respect to this clone: Its antigen is as yet unknown.

The genes are TRBV7-8 and TRBJ2-1; D is undetermined. This TCR came from an adult in good health. The source material was peripheral blood, sampled on day 0 of AZD1222 vaccination. The CDR3 reads CASSFVGFYNEQFF. The CDR3, as DNA: TGTGCCAGCAGCTTTGTGGGATTTTACAATGAGCAGTTCTTC.